This TCR beta chain was sequenced during a study of T-cell reconstitution after alpha-beta-depleted transplantation in children. Study results and limitations: Expanded graft clones, several hundred of them, were reportedly the source of alpha-beta T cells about two months after transplant. The main origin of T-cell counts and diversity one year after transplant was newly produced T cells.

V was trimmed by 7 bases and J by 2 bases, leaving 16 bases between them. This CDR3 has 15 residues. TCRbeta library construction was performed incorporating unique molecular identifiers. TCRdb recomputed calls from the PCR reads with MiXCR, one row per CDR3 protein. The data show some 200,000 distinct CDR3 sequences, around 8.4% seen once. This clonotype was counted a few times. Its matching antigen is unknown. This material consisted of PBMCs, mostly from graft donor cells, taken 360 days after TCRalphabeta/CD19-depleted stem cell transplant. The rearrangement uses TRBV12-3 or TRBV12-4 and TRBJ2-3; D gene uncertain. The receptor was isolated from a male patient aged 2 to 9 who had a stem cell transplant for acute myeloid leukemia, so the T cells may come from the graft donor. CDR3 protein: CASNSLWQNTDTQYF. The CDR3 coding sequence is TGTGCCAGCAACTCTCTCTGGCAGAACACAGATACGCAGTATTTT.